The entry that follows covers one TCR beta chain sequence. The antigen is unknown. Trimming cost V 2 bases and J 7 bases, with 14 bases left between them. The CDR3 is 14 residues long. From germline, CDR1 is MNHEY and CDR2 SVGAGI. The data were obtained in a study of shared clonotypes between healthy human individuals. General study results and limits: Non-shared clonotypes had lower generation probabilities than those shared by all four donors.

The assay was immunoSEQ multiplex PCR, and TCRdb's table has in-frame clones only and misses some. Of some 1,400,000 clones listed, around 95% are singletons. The chain employs TRBV6-5 and TRBJ1-2; the D is unclear. The source material was naive CD4+ T cells sorted from blood. Subset described: CD45RA+ positively selected. The sequence was obtained from a young man in good health. The CDR3 is CASSYTYTRGGYTF. The CDR3 bases are TGTGCCAGCAGTTACACCTACACCCGGGGTGGCTACACCTTC.